This T cell receptor (beta chain) appears in the sequencing data of a study of T cells after yellow fever vaccination. Study-wide points: Post-booster reappearance was seen for most primary-vaccination clones (roughly 96% CD4, 75% to 90% CD8).

In its sample, this clonotype was seen a few times. Its antigen is as yet unknown. In TCRdb, the 5' RACE reads were re-called with MiXCR into one record per CDR3 protein. The data show approximately 130,000 distinct CDR3 sequences, 12% to 15% seen once. From germline, CDR1 is SGHVS and CDR2 FQNEAQ. This CDR3 region has 13 residues. Trimming at V came to 4 bases and at J to 5 bases, leaving 4 bases not matched to a gene. The receptor was isolated from a man aged 18 to 29 who received the YFV17D yellow fever vaccine. This sequence joins TRBV7-8 and TRBJ2-7; TRBD1 agrees at 8 bases. This material consisted of CD8+ T cells sorted from PBMCs, taken 5 days after the yellow fever booster vaccination. The CDR3 nucleotides are TGTGCCAGCAGCTCGACAGGGGACCACGAGCAGTACGTC. It translates to CASSSTGDHEQYV.